This is a list of T cell receptor beta chains from one sample in a study of regulatory T cells in long-lasting Graves disease. TCRdb itself ran the multiplex PCR reads through MiXCR, one entry per CDR3 protein. The table has 310,000 or so distinct CDR3 sequences, 20% seen once. The input for sequencing was peripheral blood mononuclear cells (PBMCs), taken when the disease was refractory, from a patient treated with antithyroid drugs. All receptors come from a female donor with Graves disease. Both conserved end residues are part of each CDR3. D genes are given only for firm matches. Size is stated for part of the rows, as once, few or many counts, or as a class when the clone is expanded.

CDR3 protein | CDR3 DNA | V gene | clone size | D gene | J gene
CASSPAAGSGNTIYF | TGTGCCAGCAGCCCCGCAGCCGGCTCTGGAAACACCATATATTTT | TRBV7-3 | NA | NA | TRBJ1-3
CASSPGTGGKIGELFF | TGTGCCAGCAGTCCCGGGACAGGGGGCAAGATCGGGGAGCTGTTTTTT | TRBV12-3/TRBV12-4 | many | TRBD1 | TRBJ2-2
CASSLEYTGGHYEQYF | TGTGCCAGCAGCTTAGAATATACAGGTGGACACTACGAGCAGTACTTC | TRBV11-2 | many | NA | TRBJ2-7
CASSTGGYFGETQYF | TGTGCCAGCAGCACTGGGGGGTACTTCGGGGAGACCCAGTACTTC | TRBV7-9 | many | NA | TRBJ2-5
CASSVSGGGNQPQHF | TGTGCCAGCAGTGTATCAGGGGGCGGCAATCAGCCCCAGCATTTT | TRBV2 | many | TRBD1 | TRBJ1-5
CASSPGTSGTPGELFF | TGTGCCAGCAGCCCCGGGACTAGCGGGACTCCCGGGGAGCTGTTTTTT | TRBV7-3 | NA | TRBD2 | TRBJ2-2
CASSPYGSAITTEAFF | TGTGCCAGCAGCCCGTACGGGTCCGCTATAACCACTGAAGCTTTCTTT | TRBV11-2 | many | NA | TRBJ1-1
CASSPTSGANVLTF | TGTGCCAGCTCACCAACCTCTGGGGCCAACGTCCTGACTTTC | TRBV18 | NA | NA | TRBJ2-6
CASNPIAGGNEQFF | TGTGCCAGCAATCCTATAGCGGGAGGGAATGAGCAGTTCTTC | TRBV12-3/TRBV12-4 | NA | TRBD2 | TRBJ2-1
CASSQKGLNTIYF | TGTGCCAGCAGCCAAAAGGGTTTAAACACCATATATTTT | TRBV3-1 | NA | NA | TRBJ1-3
CASSQRDRTYEQYF | TGTGCCAGCAGCCAGCGTGACAGGACCTACGAGCAGTACTTC | TRBV7-9 | NA | NA | TRBJ2-7